What follows is one TCR beta chain and its context. This receptor's antigen is unknown. One base away there is no much larger clone; base qualities are not given. This sample is part of a study of blood T cell repertoires in COVID-19 (dated by TCRdb to 2018 to 2020). Regarding the research as a whole: The collaborator samples originated in the United States, Italy and Spain and spanned the acute and convalescent phases of COVID-19. The prospective study material was composed of cDNA or gDNA derived from T cells, B-cell-depleted T cells, or PBMCs. The dataset comprised deeply sampled blood TCRbeta repertoires from subjects exposed to, actively infected with, or recovered from COVID-19. A freely available public database, intended as a resource for researchers studying the immune response to SARS-CoV-2, is where the repertoires were released. Samples came from the ongoing ImmuneRACE study (first 160 participants) plus 1,254 subjects from 6 global collaborators. A de-identified subject ID, COVID-19 status, age in years and sex were almost always included in the sample metadata. Where HLA class I and class II types were available, the types were taken from metadata supplied by the sample provider, not from assay-based typing. Overall results and qualifications from the work: How much clinical and demographic metadata was included differed by source and by participant, and the metadata was provided uncurated.

Trimming takes 4 bases from V and 5 bases from J, and the germline ends sit 24 bases apart. From cysteine to phenylalanine, the CDR3 is 18 amino acids long. Solely the CDR3 DNA is kept, with 54 bases framed from the first base. Sequences MDHEN (CDR1) and SYDVKM (CDR2) are obtained from the germline V gene. TCRbeta CDR3 regions were amplified from genomic DNA using the immunoSEQ Assay, a bias-controlled multiplex PCR. Regarding the original processing steps: Nucleated cell counts per sample were estimated from amplification of reference gene primers within the assay. Sequence reads were collapsed and filtered to measure the absolute abundance of every unique TCRbeta CDR3 rearrangement. Productive Simpson clonality was computed per sample as the square root of Simpson's diversity index over productive rearrangements. TCRdb holds this immuneACCESS table with in-frame rearrangements only. Some clones are missing; in checked studies, unresolved V genes explain under half, and the rest has no known cause. V and J calls and clone size come straight from that table; D and trimming were deduced from the DNA. For this sample there are approximately 200,000 clones; around 86% appear just once. The biggest ten clones account for around 5.4% of the sample.

Whole blood was collected in K2EDTA tubes by collaborating institutions according to the institutions' own protocols. For TCRbeta analysis, collaborators shipped samples as frozen whole blood, isolated PBMCs, or DNA extracted from either of those sample types. Recombination linked TRBV28 to TRBJ1-5; a weak D assignment points to TRBD1 (5 bases agree). The sequencing input was peripheral blood. The receptor was isolated from a human donor in a cohort sampled during active COVID-19. The sequence in DNA is TGTGCCAGCAGTTCAACAGGACCAGGGATTTATGGGCATCAGCCCCAGCATTTT. This encodes CASSSTGPGIYGHQPQHF.